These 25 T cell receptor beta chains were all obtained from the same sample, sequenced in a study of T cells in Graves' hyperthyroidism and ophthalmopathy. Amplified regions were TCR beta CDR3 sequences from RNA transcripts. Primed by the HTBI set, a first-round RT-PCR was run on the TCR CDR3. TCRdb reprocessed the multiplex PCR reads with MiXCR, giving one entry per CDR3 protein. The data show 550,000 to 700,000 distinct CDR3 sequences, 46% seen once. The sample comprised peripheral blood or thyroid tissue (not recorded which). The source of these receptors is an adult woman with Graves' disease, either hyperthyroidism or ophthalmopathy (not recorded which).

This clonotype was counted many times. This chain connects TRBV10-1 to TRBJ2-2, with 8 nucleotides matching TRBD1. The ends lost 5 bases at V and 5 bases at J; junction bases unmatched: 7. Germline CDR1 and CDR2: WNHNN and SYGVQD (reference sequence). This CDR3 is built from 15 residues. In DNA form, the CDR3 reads TGCGCCAGCAGTACCGGGACAGGTGGGACCGGGGAGCTGTTTTTT. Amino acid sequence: CASSTGTGGTGELFF.

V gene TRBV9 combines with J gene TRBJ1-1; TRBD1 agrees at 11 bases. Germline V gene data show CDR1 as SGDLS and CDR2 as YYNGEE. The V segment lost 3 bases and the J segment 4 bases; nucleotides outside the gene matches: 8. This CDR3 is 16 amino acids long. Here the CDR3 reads CASSDGTGGRSTEAFF. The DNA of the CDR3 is TGTGCCAGCAGCGATGGGACAGGGGGTCGGAGCACTGAAGCTTTCTTT.

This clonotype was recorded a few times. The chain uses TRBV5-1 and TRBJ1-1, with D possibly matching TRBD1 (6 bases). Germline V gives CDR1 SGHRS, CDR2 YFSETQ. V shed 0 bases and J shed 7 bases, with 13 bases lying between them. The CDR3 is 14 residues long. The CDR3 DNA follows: TGCGCCAGCAGCTTGGAGGACAGCACTAATGAAGCTTTCTTT. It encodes CASSLEDSTNEAFF. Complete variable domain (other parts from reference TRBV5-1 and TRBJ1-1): KAGVTQTPRYLIKTRGQQVTLSCSPISGHRSVSWYQQTPGQGLQFLFEYFSETQRNKGNFPGRFSGRQFSNSRSEMNVSTLELGDSALYLCASSLEDSTNEAFFGQGTRLTVV.

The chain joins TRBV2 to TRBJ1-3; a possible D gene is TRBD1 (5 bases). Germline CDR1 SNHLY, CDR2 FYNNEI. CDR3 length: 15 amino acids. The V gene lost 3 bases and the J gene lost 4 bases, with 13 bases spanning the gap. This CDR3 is CASSDIGTRGNTIYF. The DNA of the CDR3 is TGTGCCAGCAGTGATATAGGGACTCGCGGAAACACCATATATTTT.

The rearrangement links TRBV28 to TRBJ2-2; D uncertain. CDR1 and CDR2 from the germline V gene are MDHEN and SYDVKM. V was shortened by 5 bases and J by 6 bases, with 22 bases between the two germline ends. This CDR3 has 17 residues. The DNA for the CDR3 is TGTGCCAGCAGTACCATGACACGATCTGGATATTCCGGGGAGCTGTTTTTT. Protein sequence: CASSTMTRSGYSGELFF. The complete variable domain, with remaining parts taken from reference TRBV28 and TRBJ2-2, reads DVKVTQSSRYLVKRTGEKVFLECVQDMDHENMFWYRQDPGLGLRLIYFSYDVKMKEKGDIPEGYSVSREKKERFSLILESASTNQTSMYLCASSTMTRSGYSGELFFGEGSRLTVL.

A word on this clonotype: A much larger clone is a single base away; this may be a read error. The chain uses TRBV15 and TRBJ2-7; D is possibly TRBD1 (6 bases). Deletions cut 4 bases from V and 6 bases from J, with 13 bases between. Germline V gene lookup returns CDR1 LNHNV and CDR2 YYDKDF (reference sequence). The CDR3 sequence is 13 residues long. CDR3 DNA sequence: TGTGCCACCAGCAAAGGGGGAAATAGCGAGCAGTACTTC. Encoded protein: CATSKGGNSEQYF.

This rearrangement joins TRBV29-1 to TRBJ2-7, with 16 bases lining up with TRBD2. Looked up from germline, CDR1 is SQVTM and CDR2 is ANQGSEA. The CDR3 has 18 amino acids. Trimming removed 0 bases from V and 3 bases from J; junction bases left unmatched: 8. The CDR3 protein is CSVEDSGTSGGGVYEQYF. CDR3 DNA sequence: TGCAGCGTTGAAGATTCAGGGACTAGCGGGGGGGGAGTCTACGAGCAGTACTTC.

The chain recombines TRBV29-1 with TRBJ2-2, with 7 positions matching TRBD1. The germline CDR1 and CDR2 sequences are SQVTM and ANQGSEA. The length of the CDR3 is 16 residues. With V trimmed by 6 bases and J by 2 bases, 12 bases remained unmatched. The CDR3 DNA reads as TGCAGCGTATTATTAGGGGGCGGACATAACACCGGGGAGCTGTTTTTT. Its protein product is CSVLLGGGHNTGELFF.

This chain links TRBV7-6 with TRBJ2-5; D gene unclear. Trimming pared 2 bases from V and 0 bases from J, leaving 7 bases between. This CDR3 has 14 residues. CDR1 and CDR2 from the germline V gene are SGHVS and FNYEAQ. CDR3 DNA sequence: TGTGCCAGCAGCTTAACACGCCACCAAGAGACCCAGTACTTC. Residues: CASSLTRHQETQYF. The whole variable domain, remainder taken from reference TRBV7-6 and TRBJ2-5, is GAGVSQSPRYKVTKRGQDVALRCDPISGHVSLYWYRQALGQGPEFLTYFNYEAQQDKSGLPNDRFSAERPEGSISTLTIQRTEQRDSAMYRCASSLTRHQETQYFGPGTRLLVL.

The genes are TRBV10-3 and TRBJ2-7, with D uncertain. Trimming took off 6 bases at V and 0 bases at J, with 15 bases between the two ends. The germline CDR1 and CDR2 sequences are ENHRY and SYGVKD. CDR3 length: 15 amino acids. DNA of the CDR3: TGTGCCATCAGCACCCATGGAGCAGACTCCTACGAGCAGTACTTC. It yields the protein CAISTHGADSYEQYF.

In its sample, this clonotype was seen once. The CDR3 DNA is TGTGCCACCAGTGACCCGACAGAGTATGGCTACACCTTC. It is translated as CATSDPTEYGYTF. The chain joins TRBV24-1 to TRBJ1-2; TRBD1 might be the D (5 bases). This CDR3 region has 13 residues. V was clipped by 4 bases and J by 5 bases, with 10 bases between them. The V gene's germline CDR1 is KGHDR and CDR2 SFDVKD.

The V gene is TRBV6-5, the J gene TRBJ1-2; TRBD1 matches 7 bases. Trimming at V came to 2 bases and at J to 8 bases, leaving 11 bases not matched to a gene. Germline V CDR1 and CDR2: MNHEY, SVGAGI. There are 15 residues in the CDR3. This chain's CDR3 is CASSYIGVRGTGYTF. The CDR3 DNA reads TGTGCCAGCAGTTACATTGGGGTCAGGGGGACGGGCTACACCTTC.

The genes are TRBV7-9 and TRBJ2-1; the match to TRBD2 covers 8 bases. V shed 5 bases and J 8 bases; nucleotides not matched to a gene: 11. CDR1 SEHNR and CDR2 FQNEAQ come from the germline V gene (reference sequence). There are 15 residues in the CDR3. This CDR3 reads CASSLTSGGADEQFF. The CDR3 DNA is TGTGCCAGCAGCCTAACTAGCGGAGGGGCTGATGAGCAGTTCTTC.

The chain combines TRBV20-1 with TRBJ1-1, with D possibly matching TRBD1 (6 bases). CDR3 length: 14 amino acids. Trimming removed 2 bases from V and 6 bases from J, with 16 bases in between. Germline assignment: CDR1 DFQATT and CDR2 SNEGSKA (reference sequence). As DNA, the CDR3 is TGCAGTGCTAGACTCGGACAGATAGGGGCTGAAGCTTTCTTT. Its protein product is CSARLGQIGAEAFF.

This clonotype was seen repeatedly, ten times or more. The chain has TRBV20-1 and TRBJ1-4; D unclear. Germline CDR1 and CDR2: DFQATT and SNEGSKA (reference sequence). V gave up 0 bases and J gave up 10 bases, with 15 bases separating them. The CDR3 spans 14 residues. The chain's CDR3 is CSARELLLGGKLFF. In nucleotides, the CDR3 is TGCAGTGCTAGAGAGCTTCTTCTGGGAGGAAAACTGTTTTTT.

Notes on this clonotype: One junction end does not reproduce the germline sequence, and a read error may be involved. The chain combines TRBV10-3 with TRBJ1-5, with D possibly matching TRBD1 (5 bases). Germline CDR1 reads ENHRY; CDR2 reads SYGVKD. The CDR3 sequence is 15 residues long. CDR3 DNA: TGTGTCATCTCCGGGGGACCCGAACCGAATCAGCCCCAGCATTTT. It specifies CVISGGPEPNQPQHF.

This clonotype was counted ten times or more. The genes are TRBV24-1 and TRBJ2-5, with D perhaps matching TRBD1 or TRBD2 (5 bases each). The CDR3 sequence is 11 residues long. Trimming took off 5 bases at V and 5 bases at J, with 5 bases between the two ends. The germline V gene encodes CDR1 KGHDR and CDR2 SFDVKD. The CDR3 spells CATSGGETQYF. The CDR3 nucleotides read TGTGCCACCAGTGGGGGGGAGACCCAGTACTTC.

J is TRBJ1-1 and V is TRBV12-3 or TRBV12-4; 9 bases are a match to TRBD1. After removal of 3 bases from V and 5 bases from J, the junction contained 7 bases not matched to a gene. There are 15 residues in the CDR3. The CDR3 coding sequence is TGTGCCAGCAGTTTCCCGGGACAGGGTTATACTGAAGCTTTCTTT. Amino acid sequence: CASSFPGQGYTEAFF.

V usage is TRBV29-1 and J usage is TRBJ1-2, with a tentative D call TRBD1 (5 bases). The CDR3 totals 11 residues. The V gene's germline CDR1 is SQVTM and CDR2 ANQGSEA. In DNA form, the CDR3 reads TGCATCGGTGGGTTGGCAGGGAGCTACACCTTC. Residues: CIGGLAGSYTF.

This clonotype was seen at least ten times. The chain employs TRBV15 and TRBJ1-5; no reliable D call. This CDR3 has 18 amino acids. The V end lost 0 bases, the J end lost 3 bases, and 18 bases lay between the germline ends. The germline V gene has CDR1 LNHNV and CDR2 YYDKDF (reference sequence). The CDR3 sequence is CATSRDPLSGQTNQPQHF. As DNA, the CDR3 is TGTGCCACCAGCAGAGACCCGCTGTCGGGTCAAACCAATCAGCCCCAGCATTTT.

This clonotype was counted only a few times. CDR3 sequence: CSARGSADYEQYF. CDR3 sequence (DNA): TGCAGTGCTAGAGGGTCAGCGGATTACGAGCAGTACTTC. The gene calls are TRBV20-1 and TRBJ2-7, with D maybe TRBD2 (5 bases). V was cut by 1 base and J by 4 bases, with 11 bases left in between. The germline V gene has CDR1 DFQATT and CDR2 SNEGSKA (reference sequence). This CDR3 has 13 residues.

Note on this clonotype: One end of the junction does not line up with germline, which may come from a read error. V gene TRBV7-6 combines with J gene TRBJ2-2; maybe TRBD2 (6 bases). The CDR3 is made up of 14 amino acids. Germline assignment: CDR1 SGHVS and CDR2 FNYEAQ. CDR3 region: CASSSGLMTGGLFF. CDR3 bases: TGTGCCAGCAGCTCGGGACTTATGACCGGGGGGCTGTTTTTT. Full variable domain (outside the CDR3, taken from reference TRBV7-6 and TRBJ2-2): GAGVSQSPRYKVTKRGQDVALRCDPISGHVSLYWYRQALGQGPEFLTYFNYEAQQDKSGLPNDRFSAERPEGSISTLTIQRTEQRDSAMYRCASSSGLMTGGLFFGEGSRLTVL.

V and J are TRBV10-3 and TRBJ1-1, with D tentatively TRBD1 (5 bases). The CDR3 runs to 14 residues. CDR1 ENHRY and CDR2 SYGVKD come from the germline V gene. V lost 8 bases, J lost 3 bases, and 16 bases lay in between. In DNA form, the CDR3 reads TGTGCCATCGCGATTCAGGGTGGGGACACTGAAGCTTTCTTT. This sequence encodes CAIAIQGGDTEAFF.

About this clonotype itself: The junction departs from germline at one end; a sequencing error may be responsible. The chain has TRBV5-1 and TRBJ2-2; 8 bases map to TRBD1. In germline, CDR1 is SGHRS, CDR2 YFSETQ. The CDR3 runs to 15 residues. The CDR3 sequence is CASSARDRNIGELFF. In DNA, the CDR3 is TGCGCCAGCAGCGCCCGGGACAGGAACATCGGGGAGCTGTTTTTT.

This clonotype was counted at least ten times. CDR3 nucleotides: TGTGCCAGCAGCTTAGACTTAACCCGCTTTGGGTTGCAGTACTTC. This encodes CASSLDLTRFGLQYF. The rearrangement joins TRBV7-2 to TRBJ2-7; no clear D gene. This CDR3 is 15 amino acids long. The V gene lost 1 base and the J gene lost 9 bases, with 19 bases spanning the gap. Germline-derived CDR1 and CDR2 are SGHTA and FQGNSA. The full variable domain, in which reference TRBV7-2 and TRBJ2-7 provide the parts outside the CDR3, is GAGVSQSPSNKVTEKGKDVELRCDPISGHTALYWYRQSLGQGLEFLIYFQGNSAPDKSGLPSDRFSAERTGGSVSTLTIQRTQQEDSAVYLCASSLDLTRFGLQYFGPGTRLTVT.